Below, 17 T cell receptor beta chains from the same sample are listed, as sequenced in a study of cytomegalovirus exposure and HLA in healthy donors. Primers for the PCR totalled 60 Vbeta and 13 Jbeta. Data came from immunoSEQ multiplex PCR; TCRdb stores just in-frame clones and leaves some out. The sample contains some 130,000 clones, roughly 78% of which appear only once. Sample: PBMCs. The source of these receptors is a male donor in good health and CMV-seronegative.

The J gene is TRBJ1-5, the V gene TRBV19, with TRBD1 matching 8 bases. After removal of 5 bases from V and 0 bases from J, the junction contained 3 bases not matched to a gene. The CDR3 has 15 residues. Germline lookup yields CDR1 LNHDA and CDR2 SQIVND (reference sequence). CDR3 DNA: TGTGCCAGTAGTGGACAGGGAAATAGCAATCAGCCCCAGCATTTT. Amino acid sequence: CASSGQGNSNQPQHF. The full variable domain, completed using reference TRBV19 and TRBJ1-5, is DGGITQSPKYLFRKEGQNVTLSCEQNLNHDAMYWYRQDPGQGLRLIYYSQIVNDFQKGDIAEGYSVSREKKESFPLTVTSAQKNPTAFYLCASSGQGNSNQPQHFGDGTRLSIL.

V gene TRBV30 combines with J gene TRBJ2-7, with TRBD1 as a possible D gene (5 bases). Germline-derived CDR1 and CDR2 are GTSNPN and SVGIG (reference sequence). CDR3 length equals 13 residues. Trimming took 5 bases from V and 2 from J, leaving 13 bases between them. The CDR3 sequence is CAWGAGPPYEQYF. In nucleotides, the CDR3 is TGTGCCTGGGGAGCAGGGCCCCCCTACGAGCAGTACTTC.

The rearrangement joins TRBV5-6 to TRBJ1-6; D is unclear. Germline V gene data show CDR1 as SGHDT and CDR2 as YYEEEE. The CDR3 has 17 amino acids. The V end lost 1 base, the J end lost 0 bases, and 11 bases lay between the germline ends. The CDR3 sequence is CASSLFASSSYNSPLHF. DNA of the CDR3: TGTGCCAGCAGCTTGTTTGCGAGTAGCTCCTATAATTCACCCCTCCACTTT.

The chain combines TRBV7-9 with TRBJ1-1; 9 bases fit TRBD1. The germline V gene encodes CDR1 SEHNR and CDR2 FQNEAQ (reference sequence). After removal of 5 bases from V and 4 bases from J, the junction contained 17 bases not matched to a gene. The CDR3 covers 18 residues. CDR3 DNA: TGTGCCAGCAGCCGGATGACAGGGGGTACGGTGAGAACCACTGAAGCTTTCTTT. Translation gives CASSRMTGGTVRTTEAFF. The variable domain in full, with the rest retrieved from reference TRBV7-9 and TRBJ1-1, is DTGVSQNPRHKITKRGQNVTFRCDPISEHNRLYWYRQTLGQGPEFLTYFQNEAQLEKSRLLSDRFSAERPKGSFSTLEIQRTEQGDSAMYLCASSRMTGGTVRTTEAFFGQGTRLTVV.

The V call is TRBV5-5, the J call TRBJ1-5; the D is unclear. The CDR3 consists of 14 residues. Germline V gene sequence: CDR1 SGHKS, CDR2 YYEKEE (reference sequence). The V end was cut by 7 bases, the J end by 9 bases, with 20 bases between. For the CDR3, the DNA is TGTGCCAGCGAACCTGGAAGGGCGCGGGGGCCCCAGCATTTT. It yields the protein CASEPGRARGPQHF.

The chain joins TRBV7-9 to TRBJ2-2; D may be TRBD2 (5 bases). Germline V gene lookup returns CDR1 SEHNR and CDR2 FQNEAQ (reference sequence). V was cut by 3 bases and J by 6 bases, with 23 bases left in between. CDR3 size: 18 residues. This chain's CDR3 is CASSFRAHGRRPAGELFF. The CDR3 DNA reads as TGTGCCAGCAGCTTTAGGGCCCATGGCAGGAGGCCCGCCGGGGAGCTGTTTTTT.

The V gene is TRBV7-2, the J gene TRBJ2-2, with D tentatively TRBD1 (6 bases). V was clipped by 3 bases and J by 7 bases, with 15 bases between them. Germline lookup yields CDR1 SGHTA and CDR2 FQGNSA. This CDR3 has 15 amino acids. Here the CDR3 DNA reads TGTGCCAGCAGCTTCAACAGGGCCTCCGGCGGGGAGCTGTTTTTT. This gives the protein CASSFNRASGGELFF.

The chain recombines TRBV6-5 with TRBJ2-7; 7 bases align to TRBD1. CDR1 and CDR2 from the germline V gene are MNHEY and SVGAGI. The CDR3 consists of 14 residues. J gave up 2 bases and V 7 bases, and 8 bases lay outside the gene matches. The CDR3 reads CASKLGTEAYEQYF. The CDR3 DNA reads TGTGCCAGCAAACTAGGGACAGAAGCCTACGAGCAGTACTTC.

The chain uses TRBV4-2 and TRBJ2-1; 8 nucleotides align to TRBD2. The CDR3 is 16 residues long. The ends lost 0 bases at V and 4 bases at J; junction bases unmatched: 5. Germline V gene data show CDR1 as LGHNA and CDR2 as YNFKEQ. This chain's CDR3 is CASSQEPSGGYNEQFF. In nucleotides, the CDR3 is TGTGCCAGCAGCCAAGAGCCGTCGGGGGGGTACAATGAGCAGTTCTTC.

This chain joins TRBV7-9 and TRBJ1-1; D remains unclear. Germline CDR1 reads SEHNR; CDR2 reads FQNEAQ (reference sequence). Trimming pared 1 base from V and 3 bases from J, leaving 15 bases between. The CDR3 is 16 amino acids. DNA of the CDR3: TGTGCCAGCAGCTTAGGTCACCGGTTTATGGACACTGAAGCTTTCTTT. It is translated as CASSLGHRFMDTEAFF.

The gene calls are TRBV15 and TRBJ2-1; 8 positions match TRBD2. V lost 0 bases, J lost 6 bases, and 4 bases stayed unmatched. This CDR3 is 15 amino acids long. Germline CDR1 reads LNHNV; CDR2 reads YYDKDF (reference sequence). CDR3 sequence (DNA): TGTGCCACCAGCAGAGAACGGGGGGGTAGCAATGAGCAGTTCTTC. Translation gives CATSRERGGSNEQFF. Full variable domain (missing parts from reference TRBV15 and TRBJ2-1): DAMVIQNPRYQVTQFGKPVTLSCSQTLNHNVMYWYQQKSSQAPKLLFHYYDKDFNNEADTPDNFQSRRPNTSFCFLDIRSPGLGDTAMYLCATSRERGGSNEQFFGPGTRLTVL.

This rearrangement joins TRBV25-1 to TRBJ2-5, with D possibly TRBD1 on 5 matching bases. The CDR3 runs 14 residues. Germline lookup yields CDR1 MGHDK and CDR2 SYGVNS. The V end was cut by 1 base, the J end by 5 bases, with 11 bases between. The chain's CDR3 is CASSEFRGEETQYF. The CDR3 bases are TGTGCCAGCAGTGAATTTAGGGGCGAGGAGACCCAGTACTTC. Full variable domain (rest looked up from reference TRBV25-1 and TRBJ2-5): EADIYQTPRYLVIGTGKKITLECSQTMGHDKMYWYQQDPGMELHLIHYSYGVNSTEKGDLSSESTVSRIRTEHFPLTLESARPSHTSQYLCASSEFRGEETQYFGPGTRLLVL.

This sequence joins TRBV28 and TRBJ1-6, with a weak D call TRBD1 (5 bases). From germline, CDR1 is MDHEN and CDR2 SYDVKM. V gave up 5 bases and J gave up 6 bases, with 14 bases separating them. This CDR3 is 15 amino acids long. This chain's CDR3 is CASSTRPGLNSPLHF. The CDR3 nucleotides read TGTGCCAGCAGTACTAGACCGGGACTTAATTCACCCCTCCACTTT.

The chain recombines TRBV2 with TRBJ1-2, with D possibly matching TRBD1 (5 bases). The CDR3 loop spans 13 amino acids. V was clipped by 2 bases and J by 10 bases, with 14 bases between them. The germline CDR1 and CDR2 sequences are SNHLY and FYNNEI. The CDR3 bases are TGTGCCAGCAGTGAATTTACAGGAAGAGACTACACCTTC. Its protein is CASSEFTGRDYTF.

With regard to this clone: Other DNA variants within this sample encode the same CDR3. The chain joins TRBV5-1 to TRBJ2-7, with D possibly TRBD1 on 6 matching bases. The V gene's germline CDR1 is SGHRS and CDR2 YFSETQ. Between the trimmed V and J ends, which lost 3 bases and 6 bases, there was a span of 16 bases. The length of the CDR3 is 14 residues. The chain's CDR3 is CASSSIDRGGEQYF. DNA for the CDR3: TGCGCCAGCAGCTCCATTGACAGAGGGGGCGAGCAGTACTTC.

This chain links TRBV29-1 with TRBJ2-1; a possible D gene is TRBD2 (6 bases). The CDR3 contains 12 residues. Per germline, CDR1 SQVTM and CDR2 ANQGSEA. Trimming stripped 2 bases from V and 13 bases from J, with 15 bases between. The CDR3: CSVEYWSEGQFF. The DNA for the CDR3 is TGCAGCGTTGAATATTGGTCGGAGGGACAGTTCTTC.

The genes are TRBV7-8 and TRBJ2-7, with D maybe TRBD1 (6 bases). From germline, CDR1 is SGHVS and CDR2 FQNEAQ. Trimming removed 1 base from V and 2 bases from J, with 15 bases in between. The CDR3 totals 16 residues. The CDR3 nucleotides read TGTGCCAGCAGCTTAGGAGTGGGGGCCGCGCCCTACGAGCAGTACTTC. Residues: CASSLGVGAAPYEQYF.